The source of this TCR beta chain is a study of cytomegalovirus exposure and HLA in healthy donors. A note on this clone: Its target is not known.

Use of 60 Vbeta and 13 Jbeta primers characterized the PCR. Libraries were prepared by immunoSEQ multiplex PCR; TCRdb keeps only in-frame clonotypes and omits some of them. The table shows around 170,000 clones, with 77% occurring only once. The germline CDR1 and CDR2 sequences are SGHTA and FQGNSA. The V segment lost 1 base and the J segment 5 bases; nucleotides outside the gene matches: 10. This CDR3 contains 16 residues. Findings of the study overall: A later analysis reported that several of the most significant clusters appeared to be linked to common viral pathogens, among them Epstein-Barr virus. The study found most TCR sequences rare, yet found some public TCRs in many donors. Highly shared sequence variants in one cluster were likely a sequencing artifact. The analysis excluded some indistinguishable V segments, including TRBV6-2 and TRBV6-3.

This receptor was identified in a man aged 18 to 35 in good health and CMV-seronegative. The specimen sequenced was PBMCs. This chain connects TRBV7-2 to TRBJ2-7, with 8 bases aligning to TRBD1. CDR3 sequence (DNA): TGTGCCAGCAGCTTAGGGACAGGGTCCACGTTTAACGAGCAGTACTTC. As protein: CASSLGTGSTFNEQYF.